This T cell receptor beta chain was obtained from a study of shared clonotypes between healthy human individuals. Study details: Aged 18 to 49, the donors were a couple of women and three men.

Study outcomes and limitations: Expectations were that clonotype sharing among donors would be affected by sequencing depth. Blood was the sole source, and tissue repertoires probably differ.

Germline CDR1 and CDR2: MGHRA and YSYEKL. This CDR3 has 17 amino acids. Losses at the gene ends were 2 bases for V and 4 bases for J; bases not matched to a gene: 8. Only in-frame clones appear in the TCRdb table, and some are missing; sequencing was by immunoSEQ multiplex PCR. The table lists fewer than 550,000 clones, 75% to 80% of them singletons. Concerning this clone itself: Its antigen is currently unknown.

The source is a woman in her 40s in good health. Some clones in this sample may be carry-over from other donors' samples. The sequencing sample was made of PBMCs. This chain joins TRBV4-1 and TRBJ2-1; 10 bases align to TRBD2. The CDR3 here is CASSQSSLAGEYNEQFF. The CDR3 DNA reads as TGCGCCAGCAGCCAATCCTCTCTAGCGGGAGAGTACAATGAGCAGTTCTTC.